Sequencing of this TCR beta chain was carried out in a study of T cells in Graves' hyperthyroidism and ophthalmopathy. Findings and limits, study-wide: Ophthalmopathy was distinguished from stable hyperthyroidism by 13 V-J signatures.

Germline CDR1 SQVTM, CDR2 ANQGSEA. There are 10 residues in the CDR3. The V end was cut by 6 bases, the J end by 7 bases, with 9 bases between. Notes on this clonotype: Antigen specificity is unknown.

Template material for amplifying TCR beta CDR3 regions consisted of RNA transcripts. A first-round RT-PCR of the TCR CDR3 used the HTBI primer set. TCRdb re-derived calls from the multiplex PCR reads in MiXCR, one entry per CDR3 protein. The sample yields roughly 500,000 distinct CDR3 sequences, roughly 13% seen once. The sequence was collected from a woman in her twenties or thirties with Graves' hyperthyroidism that later progressed to Graves' ophthalmopathy. Sequencing was performed on blood. V and J are TRBV29-1 and TRBJ1-1; D is unclear. CDR3 loop: CSVGDGEAFF. CDR3 nucleotides: TGCAGCGTCGGCGACGGTGAAGCTTTCTTT.